Listed below are T cell receptor beta chains from one sample, sequenced in a study of T cells in Graves' hyperthyroidism and ophthalmopathy. Using its own MiXCR run on the multiplex PCR reads, TCRdb lists one record per CDR3 protein. The sample lists approximately 300,000 distinct CDR3 sequences, around a fifth occurring once. Specimen: blood. Source of these receptors: a man over 45 with Graves' ophthalmopathy. CDR3s include the opening cysteine and the closing phenylalanine or tryptophan. A D gene is named only where the DNA matches it firmly. Rows may omit the clone size; those that give it use once, few, many or a size class.

>-|-|TRBV27|TRBJ1-5
CASSLGVGLQQHF
TGTGCCAGCAGTTTAGGGGTGGGCCTCCAGCAGCATTTT
>TRBD2|many|TRBV7-3|TRBJ2-1
CASSKSGSWHEQFF
TGTGCCAGCAGCAAAAGCGGGAGTTGGCATGAGCAGTTCTTC
>-|-|TRBV5-1|TRBJ2-5
CASSTEETQYF
TGCGCCAGCAGCACCGAAGAGACCCAGTACTTC
>-|many|TRBV28|TRBJ1-2
CASSFPAGARDGYTF
TGTGCCAGCAGTTTCCCTGCGGGGGCCAGAGATGGCTACACCTTC
>TRBD1|-|TRBV5-1|TRBJ2-5
CASSLYQGDQETQYF
TGCGCCAGCAGCTTGTATCAGGGGGACCAAGAGACCCAGTACTTC
>TRBD2|-|TRBV11-2|TRBJ2-7
CASSFAVASGRPRIVSYEQYF
TGTGCCAGCAGCTTTGCGGTGGCTAGCGGGAGGCCCAGGATTGTCTCCTACGAGCAGTACTTC
>-|many|TRBV28|TRBJ2-7
CASSLRESWEQYF
TGTGCCAGCAGTTTGCGGGAAAGTTGGGAGCAGTACTTC
>-|-|TRBV20-1|TRBJ2-7
CSARDLAVPGEQYF
TGCAGTGCTAGAGATCTTGCCGTGCCGGGGGAGCAGTACTTC
>TRBD1|many|TRBV28|TRBJ2-1
CASSLTGNGYNEQFF
TGTGCCAGCAGCTTGACAGGGAACGGCTACAATGAGCAGTTCTTC
>-|-|TRBV29-1|TRBJ2-7
CSAGRPQGPYEQYF
TGCAGCGCCGGACGACCCCAAGGCCCCTACGAGCAGTACTTC
>-|-|TRBV5-1|TRBJ2-3
CASTTGSADTQYF
TGCGCCAGCACAACAGGGTCAGCAGATACGCAGTATTTT
>-|few|TRBV20-1|TRBJ1-2
CSASHAFGGDYGYTF
TGCAGTGCCAGCCACGCGTTTGGGGGCGACTATGGCTACACCTTC
>-|many|TRBV12-3/TRBV12-4|TRBJ1-1
CASQNRVGNTEAFF
TGTGCCAGCCAAAACAGGGTAGGGAACACTGAAGCTTTCTTT
>-|few|TRBV6-2/TRBV6-3|TRBJ2-1
CASSRTGTNNEQFF
TGTGCCAGCAGTAGGACCGGGACGAACAATGAGCAGTTCTTC
>TRBD2|many|TRBV28|TRBJ2-3
CASSSPRGGTDTQYF
TGTGCCAGCAGTTCACCGCGGGGAGGGACAGATACGCAGTATTTT
>-|-|TRBV19|TRBJ2-7
CASSIADSGTYEQYF
TGTGCCAGTAGTATAGCCGATAGCGGAACCTACGAGCAGTACTTC
>-|few|TRBV5-1|TRBJ1-1
CASSLWAQGGSRDTEAFF
TGCGCCAGCAGCTTGTGGGCCCAGGGAGGTTCTAGAGACACTGAAGCTTTCTTT
>-|many|TRBV15|TRBJ2-5
CATSTGTQETQYF
TGTGCCACCAGCACCGGGACTCAAGAGACCCAGTACTTC
>-|many|TRBV6-6|TRBJ1-2
CASSYPQGLGYTF
TGTGCCAGCAGTTACCCCCAGGGTCTAGGCTACACCTTC
>TRBD2|-|TRBV4-1|TRBJ2-1
CASSQEGRASGSHEQFF
TGCGCCAGCAGCCAAGAAGGTCGGGCTAGCGGGAGCCATGAGCAGTTCTTC
>TRBD2|many|TRBV5-1|TRBJ2-7
CASSLSSGTPLRGGEQYF
TGCGCCAGCAGCTTGTCTAGCGGGACTCCACTTCGGGGTGGAGAGCAGTACTTC
>TRBD1|-|TRBV4-1|TRBJ1-4
CASSQERTGVGGEKLFF
TGCGCCAGCAGCCAAGAGAGGACAGGGGTAGGGGGTGAAAAACTGTTTTTT
>-|many|TRBV18|TRBJ2-5
CASSPRDIQETQYF
TGTGCCAGCTCACCACGGGATATCCAAGAGACCCAGTACTTC
>-|many|TRBV7-2|TRBJ1-1
CASSLWSNTEAFF
TGTGCCAGCAGCTTATGGTCCAACACTGAAGCTTTCTTT
>TRBD2|many|TRBV5-1|TRBJ2-1
CASSLALAGPYNEQFF
TGCGCCAGCAGCTTGGCGCTAGCGGGACCCTACAATGAGCAGTTCTTC
>-|-|TRBV6-5|TRBJ1-1
CASSYSSMAGFTEAFF
TGTGCCAGCAGTTACTCGAGTATGGCAGGCTTTACTGAAGCTTTCTTT
>-|many|TRBV7-3|TRBJ1-1
CASSLIWGTEAFF
TGTGCCAGCAGCTTAATTTGGGGCACTGAAGCTTTCTTT
>-|-|TRBV30|TRBJ2-4
CAWSLLDKNIQYF
TGTGCCTGGAGCCTGTTGGACAAAAACATTCAGTACTTC
>-|-|TRBV9|TRBJ2-3
CASSAQGVEDTQYF
TGTGCCAGCAGCGCCCAAGGCGTGGAAGATACGCAGTATTTT
>TRBD1|few|TRBV5-4|TRBJ2-1
CASNLDRANEQFF
TGTGCCAGCAACCTGGACAGGGCCAATGAGCAGTTCTTC
>TRBD1|few|TRBV6-1|TRBJ1-2
CASSPDDRGGDGYTF
TGTGCCAGCAGTCCCGATGACAGGGGAGGAGATGGCTACACCTTC
>TRBD2|-|TRBV4-2|TRBJ2-3
CASSQVGSGASTDTQYF
TGTGCCAGCAGCCAAGTAGGTAGCGGGGCTAGCACAGATACGCAGTATTTT
>-|-|TRBV5-1|TRBJ2-5
CASSDSVEETQYF
TGCGCCAGCAGCGACAGCGTGGAAGAGACCCAGTACTTC
>TRBD2|-|TRBV7-8|TRBJ2-7
CASSLTSGSSDEQYF
TGTGCCAGCAGCTTAACTAGCGGGAGCTCAGACGAGCAGTACTTC
>-|many|TRBV30|TRBJ1-6
CAWSVGENSPLHF
TGTGCCTGGAGTGTAGGGGAGAATTCACCCCTCCACTTT
>-|many|TRBV11-2|TRBJ2-7
CASSLSQGIFYEQYF
TGTGCCAGCAGCTTATCACAGGGCATCTTCTACGAGCAGTACTTC
>-|-|TRBV20-1|TRBJ1-5
CSASRDIGNQPQHF
TGCAGTGCCTCCCGGGACATAGGCAATCAGCCCCAGCATTTT
>-|many|TRBV5-1|TRBJ1-1
CASSPRTVILNTEAFF
TGCGCCAGCAGCCCCCGGACAGTTATTTTGAACACTGAAGCTTTCTTT
>TRBD2|many|TRBV12-3/TRBV12-4|TRBJ2-2
CASKTGLAATGELFF
TGTGCCAGCAAGACGGGACTAGCGGCCACCGGGGAGCTGTTTTTT
>TRBD2|few|TRBV24-1|TRBJ2-1
CATSDPGTSGRADEQFF
TGTGCCACCAGTGATCCCGGGACTAGCGGGAGGGCCGATGAGCAGTTCTTC
>-|few|TRBV29-1|TRBJ2-7
CSVDQGTSYEQYF
TGCAGCGTTGATCAAGGGACCTCCTACGAGCAGTACTTC
>-|many|TRBV18|TRBJ2-3
CASSSKAGGTDTQYF
TGTGCCAGCTCCTCCAAGGCAGGGGGCACAGATACGCAGTATTTT
>TRBD2|-|TRBV19|TRBJ2-2
CASTPRRGGASPGELFF
TGTGCCAGTACCCCTCGTCGGGGGGGCGCAAGTCCCGGGGAGCTGTTTTTT
>-|many|TRBV28|TRBJ1-5
CASINLRGRNQPQHF
TGTGCCAGCATCAATCTTCGGGGTCGCAATCAGCCCCAGCATTTT
>TRBD1|-|TRBV24-1|TRBJ2-1
CATSDETGGLYNEQFF
TGTGCCACCAGTGATGAGACAGGGGGTCTCTACAATGAGCAGTTCTTC
>-|few|TRBV5-5|TRBJ1-1
CASSSRLGTEAFF
TGTGCCAGCAGCTCACGGCTGGGAACTGAAGCTTTCTTT
>TRBD2|few|TRBV2|TRBJ2-1
CASSELAGNNEQFF
TGTGCCAGCAGTGAACTAGCGGGAAACAATGAGCAGTTCTTC
>TRBD1|many|TRBV28|TRBJ2-7
CASSLTGTGRLEQYF
TGTGCCAGCAGTTTAACCGGGACAGGGCGCCTTGAGCAGTACTTC
>-|-|TRBV6-1|TRBJ1-4
CASSERDLNEKLFF
TGTGCCAGCAGTGAAAGGGATCTTAATGAAAAACTGTTTTTT
>-|many|TRBV11-2|TRBJ1-2
CASSLEGRGGYTF
TGTGCCAGCAGCTTGGAGGGGAGGGGTGGCTACACCTTC
>-|few|TRBV27|TRBJ1-3
CASMTVASGNTIYF
TGTGCCAGCATGACAGTTGCCTCTGGAAACACCATATATTTT
>-|-|TRBV7-9|TRBJ1-6
CASSQDSFGSPLHF
TGTGCCAGCAGCCAGGACAGCTTTGGATCACCCCTCCACTTT
>TRBD1|many|TRBV6-1|TRBJ2-1
CASSAETGRNEQFF
TGTGCCAGCAGTGCCGAGACAGGGCGAAATGAGCAGTTCTTC
>TRBD1|many|TRBV2|TRBJ1-2
CASSDNRGNYGYTF
TGTGCCAGCAGTGATAACAGGGGAAACTATGGCTACACCTTC
>TRBD2|-|TRBV7-2|TRBJ2-2
CASSPRLAGGLRAGELFF
TGTGCCAGCAGTCCAAGGCTAGCGGGAGGCCTGAGGGCCGGGGAGCTGTTTTTT
>-|many|TRBV7-9|TRBJ2-7
CASSGGTTSREPFGEQYF
TGTGCCAGCAGCGGAGGGACAACCAGTCGGGAGCCCTTTGGCGAGCAGTACTTC
>TRBD2|many|TRBV3-1|TRBJ2-3
CASSHVGLAGGLSTDTQYF
TGTGCCAGCAGCCACGTTGGCCTAGCGGGAGGGTTAAGCACAGATACGCAGTATTTT